The clone carrying this T cell receptor beta chain came up once. Antigen: not known. This entry is derived from a study of OX40 agonist ivuxolimab in advanced cancers. Study-wide findings and caveats: Doses of 0.1 to 3.0 mg/kg were accompanied by clonal expansion of CD4+ and CD8+ blood T cells by week 6.

This CDR3 is 15 amino acids long. V was pared by 3 bases and J by 6 bases, with 15 bases between. Germline CDR1 and CDR2: LNHDA and SQIVND (reference sequence). The table came from immunoSEQ multiplex PCR; TCRdb's copy has only in-frame clones and leaves some out. The repertoire holds tens of thousands of clones, with about 85% as singletons. This chain uses TRBV19 with TRBJ2-4; D not resolved. The sequenced sample was CD4+ or CD8+ T cells sorted from blood, obtained in a trial of the OX40 agonist ivuxolimab. The TCR was taken from an adult with an advanced solid tumor such as melanoma, head and neck, liver or kidney cancer. The CDR3 DNA follows: TGTGCCAGTAGTATCCGACGTGAGGTCAGAAACATTCAGTACTTC. The encoded protein is CASSIRREVRNIQYF.